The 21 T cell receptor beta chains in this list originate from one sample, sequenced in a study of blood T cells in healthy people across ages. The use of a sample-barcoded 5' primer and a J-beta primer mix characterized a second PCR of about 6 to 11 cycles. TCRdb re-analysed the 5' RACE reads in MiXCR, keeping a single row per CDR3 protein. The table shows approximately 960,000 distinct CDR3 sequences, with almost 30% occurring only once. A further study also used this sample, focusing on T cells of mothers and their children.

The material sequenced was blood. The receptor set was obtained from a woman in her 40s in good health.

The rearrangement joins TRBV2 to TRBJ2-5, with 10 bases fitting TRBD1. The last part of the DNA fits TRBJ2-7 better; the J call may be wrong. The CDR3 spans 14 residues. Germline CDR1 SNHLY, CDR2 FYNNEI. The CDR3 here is CASNGDRGRHEQYF. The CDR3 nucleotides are TGTGCCAGCAATGGCGACAGGGGGCGACACGAGCAGTACTTC.

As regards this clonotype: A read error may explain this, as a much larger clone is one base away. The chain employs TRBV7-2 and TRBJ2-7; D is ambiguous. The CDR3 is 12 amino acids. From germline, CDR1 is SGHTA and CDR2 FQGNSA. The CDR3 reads CAGSSFSGEQYF. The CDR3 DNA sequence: TGTGCCGGCAGCTCCTTCAGTGGCGAGCAGTACTTC. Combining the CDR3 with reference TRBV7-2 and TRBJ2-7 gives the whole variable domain GAGVSQSPSNKVTEKGKDVELRCDPISGHTALYWYRQSLGQGLEFLIYFQGNSAPDKSGLPSDRFSAERTGGSVSTLTIQRTQQEDSAVYLCAGSSFSGEQYFGPGTRLTVT.

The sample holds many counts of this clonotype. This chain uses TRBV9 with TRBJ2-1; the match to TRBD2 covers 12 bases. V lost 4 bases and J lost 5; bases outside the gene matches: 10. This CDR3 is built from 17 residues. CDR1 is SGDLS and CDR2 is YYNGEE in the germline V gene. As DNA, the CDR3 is TGTGCCAGCAGCTCCCCCCGACTAGCGGGGGTGGACAATGAGCAGTTCTTC. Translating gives CASSSPRLAGVDNEQFF.

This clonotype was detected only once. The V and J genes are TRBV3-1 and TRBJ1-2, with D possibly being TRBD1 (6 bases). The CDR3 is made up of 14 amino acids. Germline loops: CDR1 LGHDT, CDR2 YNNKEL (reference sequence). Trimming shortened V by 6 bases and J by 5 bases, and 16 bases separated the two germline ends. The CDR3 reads CASSRQAHKYGYTF. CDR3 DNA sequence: TGTGCCAGCAGTCGACAGGCTCATAAGTATGGCTACACCTTC.

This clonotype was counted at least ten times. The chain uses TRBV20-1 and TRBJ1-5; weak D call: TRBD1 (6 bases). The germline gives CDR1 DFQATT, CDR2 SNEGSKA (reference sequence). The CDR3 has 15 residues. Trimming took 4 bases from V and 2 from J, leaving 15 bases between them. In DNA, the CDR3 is TGCAGTGCTAACCCAGGGGTTAGAGGCAATCAGCCCCAGCATTTT. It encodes CSANPGVRGNQPQHF.

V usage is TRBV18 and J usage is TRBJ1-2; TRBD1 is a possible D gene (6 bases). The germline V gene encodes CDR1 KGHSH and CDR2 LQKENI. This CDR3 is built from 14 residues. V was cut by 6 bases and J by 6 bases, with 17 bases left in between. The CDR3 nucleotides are TGTGCCAGCTCTCCTGACAGGACCCTGCATGGCTACACCTTC. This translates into CASSPDRTLHGYTF.

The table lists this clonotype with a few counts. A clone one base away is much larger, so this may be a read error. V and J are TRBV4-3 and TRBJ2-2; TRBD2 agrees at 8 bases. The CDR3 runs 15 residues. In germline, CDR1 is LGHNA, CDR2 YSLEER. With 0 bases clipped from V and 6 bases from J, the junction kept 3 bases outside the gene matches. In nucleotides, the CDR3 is TGCGCCAGCAGCCAAGAGGGACTAGGGGCCGGGGAGCTGTTTTTT. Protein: CASSQEGLGAGELFF.

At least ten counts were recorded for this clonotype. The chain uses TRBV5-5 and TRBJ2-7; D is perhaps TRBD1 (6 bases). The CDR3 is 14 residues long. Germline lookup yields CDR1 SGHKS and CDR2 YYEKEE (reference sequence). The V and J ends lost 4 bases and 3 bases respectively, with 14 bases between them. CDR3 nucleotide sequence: TGTGCCAGCAGCCCAGGGGAACTTTACTACGAGCAGTACTTC. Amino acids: CASSPGELYYEQYF.

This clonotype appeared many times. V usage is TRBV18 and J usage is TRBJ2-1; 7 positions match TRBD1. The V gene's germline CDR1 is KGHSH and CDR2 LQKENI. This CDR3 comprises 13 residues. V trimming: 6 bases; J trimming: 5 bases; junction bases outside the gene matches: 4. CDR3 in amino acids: CASSRDSHNEQFF. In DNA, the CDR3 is TGTGCCAGCTCCCGGGACAGCCACAATGAGCAGTTCTTC.

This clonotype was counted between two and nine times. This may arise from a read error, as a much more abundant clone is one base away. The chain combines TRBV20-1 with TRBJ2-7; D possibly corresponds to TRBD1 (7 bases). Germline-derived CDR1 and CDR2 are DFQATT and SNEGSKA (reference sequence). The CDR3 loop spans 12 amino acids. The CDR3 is CRGGQKSREQYF. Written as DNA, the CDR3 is TGCAGGGGGGGACAGAAAAGTAGGGAGCAGTACTTC.

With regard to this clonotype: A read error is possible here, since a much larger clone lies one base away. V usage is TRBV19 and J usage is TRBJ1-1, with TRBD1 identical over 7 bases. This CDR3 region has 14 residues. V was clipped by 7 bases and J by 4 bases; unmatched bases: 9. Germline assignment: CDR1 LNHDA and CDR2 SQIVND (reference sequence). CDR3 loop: CASNAGGASTEAFF. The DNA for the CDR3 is TGTGCCAGTAATGCAGGGGGGGCATCCACTGAAGCTTTCTTT.

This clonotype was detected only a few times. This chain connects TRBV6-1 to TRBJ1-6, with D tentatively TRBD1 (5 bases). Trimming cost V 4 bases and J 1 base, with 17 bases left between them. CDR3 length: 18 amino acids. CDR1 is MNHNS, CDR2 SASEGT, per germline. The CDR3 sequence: CASSAGGRSSSYNSPLHF. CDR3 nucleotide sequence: TGTGCCAGCAGTGCCGGGGGGAGGTCGTCATCCTATAATTCACCCCTCCACTTT.

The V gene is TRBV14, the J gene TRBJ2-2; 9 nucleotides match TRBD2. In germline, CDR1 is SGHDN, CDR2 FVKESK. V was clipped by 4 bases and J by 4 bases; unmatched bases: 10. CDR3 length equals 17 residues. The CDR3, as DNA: TGTGCCAGCAGCCGAAGCGGGGGGTTCGGCGGCACCGGGGAGCTGTTTTTT. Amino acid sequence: CASSRSGGFGGTGELFF.

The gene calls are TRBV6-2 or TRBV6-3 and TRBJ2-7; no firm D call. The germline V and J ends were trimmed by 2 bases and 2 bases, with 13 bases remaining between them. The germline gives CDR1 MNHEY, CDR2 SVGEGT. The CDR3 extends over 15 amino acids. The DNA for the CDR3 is TGTGCCAGCAGTTACATGAGACGGGTGACCTACGAGCAGTACTTC. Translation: CASSYMRRVTYEQYF.

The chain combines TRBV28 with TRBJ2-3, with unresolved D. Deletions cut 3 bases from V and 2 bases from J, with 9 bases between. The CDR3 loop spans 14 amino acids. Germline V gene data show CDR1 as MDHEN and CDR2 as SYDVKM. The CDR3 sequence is CASSLTIHTDTQYF. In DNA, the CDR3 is TGTGCCAGCAGTTTGACAATACACACAGATACGCAGTATTTT.

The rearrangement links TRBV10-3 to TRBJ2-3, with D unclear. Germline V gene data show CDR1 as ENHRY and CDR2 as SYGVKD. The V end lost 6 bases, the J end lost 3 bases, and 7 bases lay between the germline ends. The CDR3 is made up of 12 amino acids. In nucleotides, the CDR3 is TGTGCCATCAGGGACGAAACAGATACGCAGTATTTT. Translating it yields CAIRDETDTQYF.

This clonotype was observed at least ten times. In DNA, the CDR3 is TGTGCTAGTGGTTTGGTCGGCCCTGGGGAAGGGCGCCTCTATGGCTACACCTTC. It translates to CASGLVGPGEGRLYGYTF. The chain employs TRBV12-5 and TRBJ1-2; D gene uncertain. V lost 0 bases, J lost 4 bases, and 21 bases lay in between. CDR1 is LGHNT and CDR2 is FRNRAP in the germline V gene. There are 18 residues in the CDR3.

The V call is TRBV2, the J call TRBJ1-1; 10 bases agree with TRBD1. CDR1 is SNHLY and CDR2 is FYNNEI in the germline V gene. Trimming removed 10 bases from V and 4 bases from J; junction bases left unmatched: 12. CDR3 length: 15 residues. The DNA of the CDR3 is TGTGCCATCAAGGGTGGGACAGGGGTCGTCACTGAAGCTTTCTTT. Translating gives CAIKGGTGVVTEAFF.

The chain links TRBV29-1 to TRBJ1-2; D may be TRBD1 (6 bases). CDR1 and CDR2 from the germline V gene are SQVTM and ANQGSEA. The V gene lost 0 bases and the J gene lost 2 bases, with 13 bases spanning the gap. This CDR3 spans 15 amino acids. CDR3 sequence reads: CSVEDIGTTNYGYTF. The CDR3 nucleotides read TGCAGCGTTGAAGATATAGGGACAACAAACTATGGCTACACCTTC. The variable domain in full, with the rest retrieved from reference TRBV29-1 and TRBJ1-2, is SAVISQKPSRDICQRGTSLTIQCQVDSQVTMMFWYRQQPGQSLTLIATANQGSEATYESGFVIDKFPISRPNLTFSTLTVSNMSPEDSSIYLCSVEDIGTTNYGYTFGSGTRLTVV.

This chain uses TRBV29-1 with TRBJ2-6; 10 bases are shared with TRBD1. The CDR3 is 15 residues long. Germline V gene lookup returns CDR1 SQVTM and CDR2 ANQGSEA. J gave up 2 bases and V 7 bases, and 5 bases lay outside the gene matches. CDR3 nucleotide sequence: TGCAGCGCCGGGACAGGGGTCGCTGGGGCCAACGTCCTGACTTTC. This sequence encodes CSAGTGVAGANVLTF.

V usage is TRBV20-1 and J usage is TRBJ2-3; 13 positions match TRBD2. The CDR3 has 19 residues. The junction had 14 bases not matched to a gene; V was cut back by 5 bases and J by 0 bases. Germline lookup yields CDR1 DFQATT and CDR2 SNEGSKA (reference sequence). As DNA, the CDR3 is TGCAGTGCTCCACAACCCGGGACTAGCGGGGCCGTGAGCACAGATACGCAGTATTTT. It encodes CSAPQPGTSGAVSTDTQYF.